This T cell receptor beta chain came from a study of blood T cell repertoires in COVID-19. TCRdb's copy holds only in-frame clones and misses some; the assay was immunoSEQ multiplex PCR. The sample lists hundreds of thousands of clones, roughly nine tenths occurring once. Trimming left V 4 bases short and J 7 bases short, with 17 bases between. This CDR3 region has 15 residues. Germline CDR1 and CDR2: LNHDA and SQIVND (reference sequence). The source of this sequence is a man aged 25 to 40 who had recovered from COVID-19. This rearrangement joins TRBV19 to TRBJ1-5; weak D call: TRBD1 (6 bases). The material sequenced was PBMCs or T cells enriched from blood (not recorded which). The CDR3 is CASSNRVPLGQPQHF. CDR3 nucleotides: TGTGCCAGTAGTAACAGGGTCCCCCTCGGCCAGCCCCAGCATTTT.